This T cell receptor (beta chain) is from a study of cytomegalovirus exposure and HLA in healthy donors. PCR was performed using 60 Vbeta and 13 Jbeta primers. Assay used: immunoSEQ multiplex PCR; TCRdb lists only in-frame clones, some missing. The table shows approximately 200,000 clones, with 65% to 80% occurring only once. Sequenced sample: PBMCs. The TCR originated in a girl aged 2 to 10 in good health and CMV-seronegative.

The CDR3 bases are TGTGCCAGCAGCCTAGAGACCTCGGGCACTGAAGCTTTCTTT. Its protein product is CASSLETSGTEAFF. The chain couples TRBV5-4 to TRBJ1-1; D gene unclear. The germline V gene encodes CDR1 SGHNT and CDR2 YYREEE (reference sequence). The CDR3 runs 14 residues. V was cut by 4 bases and J by 4 bases, with 14 bases left in between.